A selection of T cell receptor beta chains follows, all from one sample in a study of blood T cell repertoires in COVID-19. Method: immunoSEQ multiplex PCR; TCRdb's copy keeps in-frame clones and lacks some. The sample contains about 180,000 clones, approximately 83% of which appear only once. Sequencing used peripheral blood. The receptors originated from a man aged 55 to 70 with acute or convalescent COVID-19. CDR3s include the opening cysteine and the closing phenylalanine or tryptophan. Fields, in order: V gene, CDR3 protein.

>TRBV9
CASSVATRGGTEAFF
>TRBV28
CASSKTGFGSPLHF
>TRBV14
CASSQDLQGPMAGKAFF
>TRBV27
CASSLSPGLSSSGNTIYF
>TRBV9
CASSVASAGGEKLFF
>TRBV9
CASSVGGPSLGGTEAFF
>TRBV3-1/TRBV3-2
CASRQVAGGSYEQFF
>TRBV19
CASSRADRVGREQYF
>TRBV19
CASGQREWGTGELFF
>TRBV11-2
CASSRQGYEQFF
>TRBV5-8
CASSLRDRGSSGNTIYF
>TRBV19
CASSATLPREANEKLFF
>TRBV6-6
CASSYDRGQGDTQYF
>TRBV6-1
CASSENRGLEKLFF
>TRBV9
CASSVGQGQETQYF
>TRBV28
CASYVTSADEQFF
>TRBV6-1
CASSGKDRRRGRIPHEQFF
>TRBV10-1
CASSDRDRGLSNQPQHF
>TRBV19
CASSQQSSGANVLTF
>TRBV19
CASSTGQGGDTQYF
>TRBV5-1
CASSLTANYGYTF
>TRBV5-1
CASSQTGDNSPLHF